This T cell receptor beta chain was retrieved from a study of T-cell reconstitution after alpha-beta-depleted transplantation in children. This clonotype was counted between two and nine times. Germline trimming cut 3 bases from V and 1 base from J; bases unmatched to any gene: 9. Looked up from germline, CDR1 is SGDLS and CDR2 is YYNGEE. This CDR3 has 17 residues. The TCRbeta library incorporated unique molecular identifiers. TCRdb analysed the PCR reads with MiXCR anew, one entry per CDR3 protein. The sample holds roughly 190,000 distinct CDR3 sequences; about 14% are singletons and the top ten take about 13%.

V usage is TRBV9 and J usage is TRBJ2-1, with 8 bases lining up with TRBD1. Sequenced here: PBMCs from the stem cell graft donor, sampled from the stem cell graft. The receptor was isolated from a human donor who donated a stem cell graft to a child with acute lymphoblastic leukemia. The CDR3 loop reads CASSGQGAATSYNEQFF. CDR3 DNA: TGTGCCAGCAGCGGGCAGGGGGCAGCGACATCCTACAATGAGCAGTTCTTC.